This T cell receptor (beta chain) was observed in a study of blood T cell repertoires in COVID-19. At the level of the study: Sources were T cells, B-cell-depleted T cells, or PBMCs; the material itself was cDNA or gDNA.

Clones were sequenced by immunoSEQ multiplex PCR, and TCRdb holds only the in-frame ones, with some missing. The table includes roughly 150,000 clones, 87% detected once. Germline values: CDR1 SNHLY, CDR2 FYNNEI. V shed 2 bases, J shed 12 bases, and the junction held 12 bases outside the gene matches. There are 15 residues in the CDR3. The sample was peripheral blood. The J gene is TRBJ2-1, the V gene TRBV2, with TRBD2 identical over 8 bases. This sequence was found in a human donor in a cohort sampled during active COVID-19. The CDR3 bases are TGTGCCAGCAGTGAATCGACGGGGGGGGTATCCGTGCAGTTCTTC. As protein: CASSESTGGVSVQFF. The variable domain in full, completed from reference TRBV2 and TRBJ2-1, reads EPEVTQTPSHQVTQMGQEVILRCVPISNHLYFYWYRQILGQKVEFLVSFYNNEISEKSEIFDDQFSVERPDGSNFTLKIRSTKLEDSAMYFCASSESTGGVSVQFFGPGTRLTVL.